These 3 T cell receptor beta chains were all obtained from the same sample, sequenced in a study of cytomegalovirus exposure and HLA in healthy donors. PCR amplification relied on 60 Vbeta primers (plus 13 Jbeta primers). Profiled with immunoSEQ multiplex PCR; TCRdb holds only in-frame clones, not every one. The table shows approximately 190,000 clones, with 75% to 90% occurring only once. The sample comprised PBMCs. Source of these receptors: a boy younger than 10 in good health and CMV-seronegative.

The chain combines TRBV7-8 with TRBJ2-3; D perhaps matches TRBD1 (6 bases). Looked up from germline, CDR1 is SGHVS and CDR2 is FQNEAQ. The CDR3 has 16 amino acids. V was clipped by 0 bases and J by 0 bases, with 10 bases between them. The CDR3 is CASSLAWTDSTDTQYF. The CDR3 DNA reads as TGTGCCAGCAGCTTAGCGTGGACAGACAGCACAGATACGCAGTATTTT.

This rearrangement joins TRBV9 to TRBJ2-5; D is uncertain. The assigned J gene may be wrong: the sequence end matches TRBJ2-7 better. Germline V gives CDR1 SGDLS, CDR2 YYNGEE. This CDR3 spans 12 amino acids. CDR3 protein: CASSATEYEQYF. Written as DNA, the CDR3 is TGTGCCAGCAGCGCAACCGAGTACGAGCAGTACTTC.

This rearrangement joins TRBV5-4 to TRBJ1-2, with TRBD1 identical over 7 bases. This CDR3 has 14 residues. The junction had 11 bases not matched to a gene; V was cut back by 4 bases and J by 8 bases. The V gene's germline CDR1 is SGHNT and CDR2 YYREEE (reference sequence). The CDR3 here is CASSSKTGDLGYTF. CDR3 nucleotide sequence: TGTGCCAGCAGCAGCAAAACAGGGGATTTGGGCTACACCTTC. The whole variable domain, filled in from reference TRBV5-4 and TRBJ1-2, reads ETGVTQSPTHLIKTRGQQVTLRCSSQSGHNTVSWYQQALGQGPQFIFQYYREEENGRGNFPPRFSGLQFPNYSSELNVNALELDDSALYLCASSSKTGDLGYTFGSGTRLTVV.